Below, one T cell receptor (beta chain) is given with its context. Its antigen is not known. The PCR ran on 60 Vbeta and 13 Jbeta primers. The assay was immunoSEQ multiplex PCR, and TCRdb's table has in-frame clones only and misses some. The table has about 90,000 clones, under 85% seen once. The data originate from a study of cytomegalovirus exposure and HLA in healthy donors. Whole-study results and caveats: A previous analysis found most TCR beta V segments productive roughly 90% or roughly 30% of the time.

This TCR was sampled from a man aged 25 to 45 in good health and CMV-seronegative. Sequencing was carried out using PBMCs.

The CDR3 is CASSITRAATGELFF. CDR3 bases: TGTGCCAGTAGTATCACCAGGGCGGCGACCGGGGAGCTGTTTTTT. The chain combines TRBV19 with TRBJ2-2; possibly TRBD1 for D (5 bases). The V end lost 3 bases, the J end lost 5 bases, and 13 bases lay between the germline ends. The CDR3 has 15 residues. Germline CDR1 and CDR2: LNHDA and SQIVND (reference sequence).